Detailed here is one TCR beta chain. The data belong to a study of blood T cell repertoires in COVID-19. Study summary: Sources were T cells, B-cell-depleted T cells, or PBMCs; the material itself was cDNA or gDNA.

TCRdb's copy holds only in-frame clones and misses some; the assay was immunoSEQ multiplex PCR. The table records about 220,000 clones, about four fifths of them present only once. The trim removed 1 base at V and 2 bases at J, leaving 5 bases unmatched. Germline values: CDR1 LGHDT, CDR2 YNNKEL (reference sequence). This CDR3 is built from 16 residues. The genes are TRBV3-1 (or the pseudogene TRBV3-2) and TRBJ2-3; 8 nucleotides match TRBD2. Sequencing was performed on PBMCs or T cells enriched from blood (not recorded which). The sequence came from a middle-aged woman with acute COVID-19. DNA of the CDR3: TGTGCCAGCAGCCAAGGCGCGGGAGGAATCACAGATACGCAGTATTTT. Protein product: CASSQGAGGITDTQYF.